This T cell receptor (beta chain) was profiled in a study of chemoradiotherapy in HPV16-positive cancers. Per germline, CDR1 LGHNA and CDR2 YSLEER. V was trimmed by 2 bases and J by 2 bases, leaving 12 bases between them. The CDR3 is made up of 15 amino acids. Repertoires were generated with immunoSEQ multiplex PCR, while TCRdb's copy carries only in-frame clones and drops some. The sample includes 25,000 to 30,000 clones, roughly 92% seen only once; the top ten take around 17%. The chain recombines TRBV4-3 with TRBJ1-2; a weak D match, TRBD1 (5 bases). This sample comprised blood, obtained from a patient who underwent chemoradiotherapy. The sequence was collected from a human donor with HPV-associated anogenital cancer. CDR3 sequence: CASSQLTETNYGYTF. The CDR3, as DNA: TGCGCCAGCAGCCAACTGACAGAAACCAACTATGGCTACACCTTC.